These T cell receptor beta chains were read from a single sample in a study of T cell repertoires in cytomegalovirus infection. TCRdb used MiXCR to reprocess the reads, holding one entry per CDR3 protein. The repertoire holds roughly 500,000 distinct CDR3 sequences, with under 45% as singletons. Their antigen targets remain unknown. Sequencing was performed on cultured PBMCs, taken from culture after CMV antigen stimulation. The receptors were gathered from a human donor in good health (CMV status not recorded). Some clones in this sample may be carry-over from other donors' samples. The CDR3 runs from the conserved cysteine through the conserved F or W. Each record gives: clone size, V gene, J gene, D gene, CDR3 protein, CDR3 DNA. The D gene is left open where the match is weak. Rows may omit the clone size; those that give it use once, few, many or a size class.

abundance: .
v_gene: TRBV7-2
j_gene: TRBJ2-7
d_gene: .
CDR3aa: CASSLESGTYEQYF
CDR3nt: TGTGCCAGCAGCTTAGAGTCAGGGACCTACGAGCAGTACTTC

abundance: many
v_gene: TRBV27
j_gene: TRBJ1-5
d_gene: TRBD1
CDR3aa: CASSPRDRGNQPQHF
CDR3nt: TGTGCCAGCAGCCCCCGGGACAGGGGCAATCAGCCCCAGCATTTT

abundance: .
v_gene: TRBV7-3
j_gene: TRBJ1-1
d_gene: TRBD1
CDR3aa: CASSPRQGYMNTEAFF
CDR3nt: TGTGCCAGCAGCCCCCGACAGGGATATATGAACACTGAAGCTTTCTTT

abundance: .
v_gene: TRBV11-2
j_gene: TRBJ2-7
d_gene: .
CDR3aa: CASSLSLFAYEQYF
CDR3nt: TGTGCCAGCAGCTTATCCCTTTTCGCTTACGAGCAGTACTTC

abundance: few
v_gene: TRBV7-2
j_gene: TRBJ1-6
d_gene: .
CDR3aa: CASSLGAGLNSPLHF
CDR3nt: TGTGCCAGCAGCTTAGGTGCAGGCCTTAATTCACCCCTCCACTTT

abundance: many
v_gene: TRBV7-8
j_gene: TRBJ2-6
d_gene: .
CDR3aa: CASSRALNSGANVLTF
CDR3nt: TGTGCCAGCAGCCGAGCCCTTAACTCTGGGGCCAACGTCCTGACTTTC

abundance: .
v_gene: TRBV6-5
j_gene: TRBJ2-3
d_gene: TRBD1
CDR3aa: CASSPYRGRGGDTQYF
CDR3nt: TGTGCCAGCAGTCCTTACAGGGGGCGAGGAGGAGATACGCAGTATTTT

abundance: .
v_gene: TRBV7-2
j_gene: TRBJ1-1
d_gene: .
CDR3aa: CASSLGLGRTEAFF
CDR3nt: TGTGCCAGCAGCTTAGGGTTAGGGCGCACTGAAGCTTTCTTT

abundance: few
v_gene: TRBV6-5
j_gene: TRBJ2-3
d_gene: TRBD2
CDR3aa: CASSYSTQEGTSDTDTQYF
CDR3nt: TGTGCCAGCAGCTACTCAACTCAAGAAGGGACTAGCGACACAGATACGCAGTATTTT

abundance: .
v_gene: TRBV2
j_gene: TRBJ2-5
d_gene: TRBD1
CDR3aa: CASSEDRDQETQYF
CDR3nt: TGTGCCAGCAGTGAGGACAGGGACCAAGAGACCCAGTACTTC

abundance: few
v_gene: TRBV7-2
j_gene: TRBJ1-1
d_gene: .
CDR3aa: CASSLFTGGGNTEAFF
CDR3nt: TGTGCCAGCAGCTTATTCACGGGGGGCGGGAACACTGAAGCTTTCTTT

abundance: many
v_gene: TRBV7-2
j_gene: TRBJ2-5
d_gene: TRBD2
CDR3aa: CASSFQTSGQETQYF
CDR3nt: TGTGCCAGCAGCTTCCAGACTAGCGGTCAAGAGACCCAGTACTTC

abundance: .
v_gene: TRBV12-3/TRBV12-4
j_gene: TRBJ2-3
d_gene: .
CDR3aa: CASSDPPYTQYF
CDR3nt: TGTGCCAGCAGCGACCCTCCGTATACGCAGTATTTT

abundance: few
v_gene: TRBV4-1
j_gene: TRBJ1-6
d_gene: .
CDR3aa: CASSQDASTLNSPLHF
CDR3nt: TGCGCCAGCAGCCAAGATGCCTCCACCCTTAATTCACCCCTCCACTTT